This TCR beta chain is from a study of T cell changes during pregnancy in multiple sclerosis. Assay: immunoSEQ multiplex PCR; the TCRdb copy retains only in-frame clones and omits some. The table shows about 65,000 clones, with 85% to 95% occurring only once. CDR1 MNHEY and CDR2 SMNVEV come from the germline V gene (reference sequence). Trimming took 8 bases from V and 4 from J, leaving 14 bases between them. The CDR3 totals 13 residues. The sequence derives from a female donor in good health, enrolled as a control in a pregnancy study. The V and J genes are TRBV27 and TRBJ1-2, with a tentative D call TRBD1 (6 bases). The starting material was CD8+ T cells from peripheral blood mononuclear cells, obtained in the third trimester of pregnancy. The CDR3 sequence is CASSQGSSYGYTF. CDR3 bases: TGTGCCAGCTCTCAGGGGTCAAGCTATGGCTACACCTTC.